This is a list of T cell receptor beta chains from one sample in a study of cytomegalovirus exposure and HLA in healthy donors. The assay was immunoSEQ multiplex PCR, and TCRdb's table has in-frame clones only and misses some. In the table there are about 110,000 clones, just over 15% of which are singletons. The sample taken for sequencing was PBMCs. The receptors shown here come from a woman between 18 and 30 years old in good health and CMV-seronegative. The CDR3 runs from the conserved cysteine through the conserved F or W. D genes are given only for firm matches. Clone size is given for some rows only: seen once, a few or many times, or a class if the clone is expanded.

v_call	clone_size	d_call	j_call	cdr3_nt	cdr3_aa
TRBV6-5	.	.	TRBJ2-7	TGTGCCAGCAGTTCCGCCCGGGCAGGAGGCATCTACGAGCAGTACTTC	CASSSARAGGIYEQYF
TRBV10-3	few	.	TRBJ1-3	TGTGCCATCAGTGACAGGGCGGAAAACACCATATATTTT	CAISDRAENTIYF
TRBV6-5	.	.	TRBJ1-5	TGTGCCAGCAGTTACTCGACGGAGACCAATCAGCCCCAGCATTTT	CASSYSTETNQPQHF
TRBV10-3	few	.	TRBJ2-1	TGTGCCATCAGGGCCTTTTGGACAGGGAGGGTCAATGAGCAGTTCTTC	CAIRAFWTGRVNEQFF
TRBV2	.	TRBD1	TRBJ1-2	TGTGCCAGCAGTGAACAGGGGGCGCAGGATGGCTACACCTTC	CASSEQGAQDGYTF
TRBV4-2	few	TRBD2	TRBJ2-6	TGTGCCAGCAGCCAAAACGGGGGGGCTGGGGCCAACGTCCTGACTTTC	CASSQNGGAGANVLTF
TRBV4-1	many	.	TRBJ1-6	TGCGCCAGCAGCCAATTACAGAATTCACCCCTCCACTTT	CASSQLQNSPLHF
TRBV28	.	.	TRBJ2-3	TGTGCCAGCAGTTTATCCCAACAGGGGACTGATACGCAGTATTTT	CASSLSQQGTDTQYF
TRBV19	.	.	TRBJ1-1	TGTGCCAGTAGTACAGGGATGAACACTGAAGCTTTCTTT	CASSTGMNTEAFF
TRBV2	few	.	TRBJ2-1	TGTGCCAGCACCCCAGAAAGACAGGCGTACAATGAGCAGTTCTTC	CASTPERQAYNEQFF
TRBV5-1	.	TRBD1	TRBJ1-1	TGCGCCAGCAGCTCGGGACAGGGAGGGACTGAAGCTTTCTTT	CASSSGQGGTEAFF
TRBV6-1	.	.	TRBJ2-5	TGTGCCAGCAGTGTCGGGAGCTATGAGACCCAGTACTTC	CASSVGSYETQYF
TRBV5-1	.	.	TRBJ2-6	TGCGCCAGCAGCGCCCACACCCCTGGGGCCAACGTCCTGACTTTC	CASSAHTPGANVLTF
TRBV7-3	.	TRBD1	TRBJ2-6	TGTGCCAGCAGCCCCCGGGACAGGGGTTTCTCTGGGGCCAACGTCCTGACTTTC	CASSPRDRGFSGANVLTF
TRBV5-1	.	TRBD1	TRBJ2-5	TGCGCCAGCAGCTTAGGGACAGACCAAGAGACCCAGTACTTC	CASSLGTDQETQYF
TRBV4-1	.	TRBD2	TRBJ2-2	TGCGCCAGCAGCCAAGTTTCGGGGGGATCCACCGGGGAGCTGTTTTTT	CASSQVSGGSTGELFF
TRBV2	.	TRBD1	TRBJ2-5	TGTGCCAGCAGTGAGAGGACAGGGGCCCCCAGACCTAAAGAGACCCAGTACTTC	CASSERTGAPRPKETQYF
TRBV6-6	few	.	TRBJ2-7	TGTGCCAGCAGTTACTCGAGATCCGGGGAAGGATACGAGCAGTACTTC	CASSYSRSGEGYEQYF
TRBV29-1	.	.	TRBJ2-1	TGCAGCGGGGGAGACAATGAGCAGTTCTTC	CSGGDNEQFF
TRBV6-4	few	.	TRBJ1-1	TGTGCCAGCAGTCAGGCCCGTGACCCTGAAGCTTTCTTT	CASSQARDPEAFF
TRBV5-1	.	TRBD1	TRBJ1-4	TGCGCCAGCAGCCCGGGACAGTCGCCTAATGAAAAACTGTTTTTT	CASSPGQSPNEKLFF
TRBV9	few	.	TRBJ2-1	TGTGCCAGCAGCGTAGGTAGCGGCGTTCTCGGCGGTGAGCAGTTCTTC	CASSVGSGVLGGEQFF
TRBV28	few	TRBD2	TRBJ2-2	TGTGCCAGCACCCTAGCGGGGACCACCGGGGAGCTGTTTTTT	CASTLAGTTGELFF
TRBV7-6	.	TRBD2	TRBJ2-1	TGTGCCAGCAGCTTAGAGGGGGGGTTAGCGGGAGGAATTAATGAGCAGTTCTTC	CASSLEGGLAGGINEQFF
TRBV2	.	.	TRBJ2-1	TGTGCCAGCAGCGATATACTAGCTATATCTGACTACAATGAGCAGTTCTTC	CASSDILAISDYNEQFF
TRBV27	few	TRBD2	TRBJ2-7	TGTGCCAGCAGTTTAAGGGCGAGGGGACTAGCGGGATACTCCTACGAGCAGTACTTC	CASSLRARGLAGYSYEQYF
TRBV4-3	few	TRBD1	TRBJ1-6	TGCGCCAGCAGCCAAGATACGGGACAGGATTCACCCCTCCACTTT	CASSQDTGQDSPLHF
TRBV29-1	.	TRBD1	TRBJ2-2	TGCAGCGTTGAATTCCGGGACAGGGTAGGGACCGGGGAGCTGTTTTTT	CSVEFRDRVGTGELFF
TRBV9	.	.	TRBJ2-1	TGTGCCAGCAGCGTAATTGGCCCGGGGAATGAGCAGTTCTTC	CASSVIGPGNEQFF
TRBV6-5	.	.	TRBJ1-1	TGTGCCAGCAGGATCCACAACCCTGGAGGCACTGAAGCTTTCTTT	CASRIHNPGGTEAFF
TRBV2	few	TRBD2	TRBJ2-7	TGTGCCAGCAGTGACGCGACTAGCGCATACTACGAGCAGTACTTC	CASSDATSAYYEQYF
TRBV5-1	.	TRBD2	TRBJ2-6	TGCGCCAGCAGCTTACAAGCGGGACGCCACTCTGGGGCCAACGTCCTGACTTTC	CASSLQAGRHSGANVLTF
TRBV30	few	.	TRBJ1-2	TGTGCCTGGAGTTGGGGAGGGCGGGGTGGCTACACCTTC	CAWSWGGRGGYTF
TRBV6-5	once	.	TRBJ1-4	TGTGCCAGCAGTTACCACGGAGGCGGGTTTGAAAAACTGTTTTTT	CASSYHGGGFEKLFF
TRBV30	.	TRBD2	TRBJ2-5	TGTGCCTGGAGTAACCCTAGCGGGGGCCGACAAGAGACCCAGTACTTC	CAWSNPSGGRQETQYF
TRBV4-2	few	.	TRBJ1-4	TGTGCCAGCAGCCAAGCGGCCCTAGTGATTTTT	CASSQAALVIF
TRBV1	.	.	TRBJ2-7	TGCACCAGCAGCCAAGAACGGACGCCTAGCGGGAGGGCCCACCAGTACTTC	CTSSQERTPSGRAHQYF